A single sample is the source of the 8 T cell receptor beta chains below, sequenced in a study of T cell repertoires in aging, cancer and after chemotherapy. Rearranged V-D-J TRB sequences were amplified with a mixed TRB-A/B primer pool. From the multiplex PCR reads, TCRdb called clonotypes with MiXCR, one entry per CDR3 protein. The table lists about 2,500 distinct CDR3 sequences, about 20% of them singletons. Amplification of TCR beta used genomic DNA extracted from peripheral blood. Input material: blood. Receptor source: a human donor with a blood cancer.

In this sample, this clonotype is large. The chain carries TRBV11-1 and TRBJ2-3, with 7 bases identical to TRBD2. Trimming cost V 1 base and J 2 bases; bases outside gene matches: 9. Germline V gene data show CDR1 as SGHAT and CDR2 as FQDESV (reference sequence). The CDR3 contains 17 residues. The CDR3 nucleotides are TGTGCCAGCAGCTTAGATTCGGGAGGTCATCACACAGATACGCAGTATTTT. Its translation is CASSLDSGGHHTDTQYF.

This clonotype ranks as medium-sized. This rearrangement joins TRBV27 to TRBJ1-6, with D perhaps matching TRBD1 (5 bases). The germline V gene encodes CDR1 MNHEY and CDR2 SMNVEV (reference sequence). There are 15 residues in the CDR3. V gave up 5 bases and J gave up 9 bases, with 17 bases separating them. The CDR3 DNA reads TGTGCCAGCAGTCCCCTCAGGGTTGGTACTTCACCCCTCCACTTT. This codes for CASSPLRVGTSPLHF.

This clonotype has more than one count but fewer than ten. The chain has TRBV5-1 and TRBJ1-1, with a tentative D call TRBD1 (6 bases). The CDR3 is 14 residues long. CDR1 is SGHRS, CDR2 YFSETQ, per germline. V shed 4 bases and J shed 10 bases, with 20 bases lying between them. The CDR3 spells CASSPNPGQVGAFF. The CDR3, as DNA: TGCGCCAGCAGCCCAAATCCGGGACAAGTAGGAGCTTTCTTT.

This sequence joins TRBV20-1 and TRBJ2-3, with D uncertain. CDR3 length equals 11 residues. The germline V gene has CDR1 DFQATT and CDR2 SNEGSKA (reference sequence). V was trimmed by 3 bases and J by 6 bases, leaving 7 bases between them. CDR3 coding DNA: TGCAGTGCTAGGTACAGCGATACGCAGTATTTT. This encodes CSARYSDTQYF.

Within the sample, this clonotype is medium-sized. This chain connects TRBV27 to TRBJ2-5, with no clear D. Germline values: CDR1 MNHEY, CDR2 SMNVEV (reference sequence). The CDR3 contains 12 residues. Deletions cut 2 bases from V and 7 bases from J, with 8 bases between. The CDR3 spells CASSLPPGTQYF. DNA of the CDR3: TGTGCCAGCAGTTTACCCCCCGGGACCCAGTACTTC.

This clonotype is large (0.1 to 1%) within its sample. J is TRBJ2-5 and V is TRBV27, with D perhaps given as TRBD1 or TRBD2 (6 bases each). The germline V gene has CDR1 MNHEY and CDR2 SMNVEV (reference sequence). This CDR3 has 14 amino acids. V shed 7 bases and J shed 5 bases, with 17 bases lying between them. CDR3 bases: TGTGCCAGCAAGGATGAGGGGGGTGGCGAGACCCAGTACTTC. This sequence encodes CASKDEGGGETQYF.

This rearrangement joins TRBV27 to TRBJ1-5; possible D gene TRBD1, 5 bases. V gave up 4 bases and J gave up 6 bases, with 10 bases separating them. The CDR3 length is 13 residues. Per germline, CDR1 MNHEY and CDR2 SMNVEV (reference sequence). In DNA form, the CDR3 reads TGTGCCAGCAGTTACCAGGGAGGTCAGCCCCAGCATTTT. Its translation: CASSYQGGQPQHF.

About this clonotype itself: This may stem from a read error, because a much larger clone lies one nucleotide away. The CDR3 DNA sequence: TGTGCCAGCCTGGGGGGAGGTGGTTCACCCCTCCACTTT. Protein: CASLGGGGSPLHF. V is TRBV6-2 or TRBV6-3 and J is TRBJ1-6; D might be TRBD1 (5 bases). There are 13 residues in the CDR3. The V and J ends lost 8 bases and 9 bases respectively, with 14 bases between them. Looked up from germline, CDR1 is MNHEY and CDR2 is SVGEGT.